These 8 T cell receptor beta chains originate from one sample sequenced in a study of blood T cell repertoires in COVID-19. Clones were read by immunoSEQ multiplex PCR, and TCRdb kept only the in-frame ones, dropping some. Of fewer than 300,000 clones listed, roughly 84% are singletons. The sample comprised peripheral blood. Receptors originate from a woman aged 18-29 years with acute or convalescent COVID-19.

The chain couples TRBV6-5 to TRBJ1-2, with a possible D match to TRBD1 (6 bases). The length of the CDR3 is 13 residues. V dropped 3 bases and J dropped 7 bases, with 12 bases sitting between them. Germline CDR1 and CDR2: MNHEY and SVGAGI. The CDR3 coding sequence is TGTGCCAGCAGTTATGGTCAGGGGTTTGGCTACACCTTC. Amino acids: CASSYGQGFGYTF.

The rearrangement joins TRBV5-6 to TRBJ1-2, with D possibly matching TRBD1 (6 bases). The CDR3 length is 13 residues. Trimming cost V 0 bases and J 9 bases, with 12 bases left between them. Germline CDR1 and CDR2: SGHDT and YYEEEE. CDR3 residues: CASSLGTAVRYTF. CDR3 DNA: TGTGCCAGCAGCTTGGGGACAGCCGTCCGCTACACCTTC.

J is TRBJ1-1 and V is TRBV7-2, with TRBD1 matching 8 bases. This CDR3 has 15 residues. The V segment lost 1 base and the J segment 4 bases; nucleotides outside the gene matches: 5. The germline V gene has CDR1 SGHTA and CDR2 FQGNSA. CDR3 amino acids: CASSLVGQVGTEAFF. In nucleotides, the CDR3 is TGTGCCAGCAGCTTAGTGGGACAGGTGGGCACTGAAGCTTTCTTT.

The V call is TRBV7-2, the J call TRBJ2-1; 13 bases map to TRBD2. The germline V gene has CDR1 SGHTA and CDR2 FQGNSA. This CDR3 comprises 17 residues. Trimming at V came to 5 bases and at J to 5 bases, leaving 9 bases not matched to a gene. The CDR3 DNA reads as TGTGCCAGCAGCGTCGTTCCGGGACTAGCGGGAAACAATGAGCAGTTCTTC. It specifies CASSVVPGLAGNNEQFF.

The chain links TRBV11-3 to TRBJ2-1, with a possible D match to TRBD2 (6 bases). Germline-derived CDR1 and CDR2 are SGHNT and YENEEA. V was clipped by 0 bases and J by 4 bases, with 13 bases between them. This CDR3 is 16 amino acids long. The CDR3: CASSLEGTVPYNEQFF. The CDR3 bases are TGTGCCAGCAGCTTAGAGGGGACTGTACCTTACAATGAGCAGTTCTTC.

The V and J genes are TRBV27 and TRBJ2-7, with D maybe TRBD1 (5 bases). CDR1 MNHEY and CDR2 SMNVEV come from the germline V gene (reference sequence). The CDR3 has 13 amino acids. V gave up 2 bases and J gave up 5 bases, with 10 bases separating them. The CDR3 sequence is CASSLGRANEQYF. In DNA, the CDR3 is TGTGCCAGCAGTTTAGGCAGGGCCAACGAGCAGTACTTC.

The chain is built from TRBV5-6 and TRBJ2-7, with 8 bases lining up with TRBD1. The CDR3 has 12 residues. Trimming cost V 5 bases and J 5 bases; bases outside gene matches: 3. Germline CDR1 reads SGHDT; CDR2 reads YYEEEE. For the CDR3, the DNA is TGTGCCAGCAGTCAGGGGGCTCACGAGCAGTACTTC. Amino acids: CASSQGAHEQYF.

The CDR3 coding sequence is TGTGCCAGCAGGCCTAAACTCACTAGCGCCTACTACGAGCAGTACTTC. Translating gives CASRPKLTSAYYEQYF. The rearrangement uses TRBV28 and TRBJ2-7; 7 bases are shared with TRBD2. Germline assignment: CDR1 MDHEN and CDR2 SYDVKM. This CDR3 region has 16 residues. V lost 6 bases to trimming and J lost 3 bases; unmatched junction nucleotides: 14. The entire variable domain, with the rest obtained from reference TRBV28 and TRBJ2-7, is as follows: DVKVTQSSRYLVKRTGEKVFLECVQDMDHENMFWYRQDPGLGLRLIYFSYDVKMKEKGDIPEGYSVSREKKERFSLILESASTNQTSMYLCASRPKLTSAYYEQYFGPGTRLTVT.